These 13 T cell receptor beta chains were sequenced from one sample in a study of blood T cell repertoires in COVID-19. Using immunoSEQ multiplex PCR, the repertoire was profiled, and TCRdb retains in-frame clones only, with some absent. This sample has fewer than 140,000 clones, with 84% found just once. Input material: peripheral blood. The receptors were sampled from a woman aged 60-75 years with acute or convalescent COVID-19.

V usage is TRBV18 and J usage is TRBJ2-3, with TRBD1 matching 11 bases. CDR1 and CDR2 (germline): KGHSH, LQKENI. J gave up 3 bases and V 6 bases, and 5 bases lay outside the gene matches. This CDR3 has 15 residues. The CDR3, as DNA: TGTGCCAGCTCGCCCGGGACAGGGGGTACAGATACGCAGTATTTT. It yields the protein CASSPGTGGTDTQYF.

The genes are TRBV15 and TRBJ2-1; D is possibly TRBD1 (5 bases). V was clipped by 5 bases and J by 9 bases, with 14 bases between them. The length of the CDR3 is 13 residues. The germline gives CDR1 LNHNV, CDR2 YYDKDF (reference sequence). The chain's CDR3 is CATSSGKVTEQFF. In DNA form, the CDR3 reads TGTGCCACCAGCTCAGGGAAGGTAACTGAGCAGTTCTTC.

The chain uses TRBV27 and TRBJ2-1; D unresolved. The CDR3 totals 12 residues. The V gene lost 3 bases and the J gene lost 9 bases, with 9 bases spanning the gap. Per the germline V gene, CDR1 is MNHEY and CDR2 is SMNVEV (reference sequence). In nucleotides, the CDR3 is TGTGCCAGCAGTTTCCTTAATCGTGAGCAGTTCTTC. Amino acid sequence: CASSFLNREQFF.

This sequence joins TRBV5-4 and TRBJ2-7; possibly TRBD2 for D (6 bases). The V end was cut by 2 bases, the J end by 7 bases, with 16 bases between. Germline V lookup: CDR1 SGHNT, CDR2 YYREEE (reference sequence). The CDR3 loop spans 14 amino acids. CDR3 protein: CASSLLAGRVEQYF. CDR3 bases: TGTGCCAGCAGCTTACTGGCGGGAAGAGTGGAGCAGTACTTC.

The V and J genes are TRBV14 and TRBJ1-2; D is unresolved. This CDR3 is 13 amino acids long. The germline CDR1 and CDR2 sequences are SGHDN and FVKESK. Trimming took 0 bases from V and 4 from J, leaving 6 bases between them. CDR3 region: CASSQDMSYGYTF. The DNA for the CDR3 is TGTGCCAGCAGCCAAGATATGTCCTATGGCTACACCTTC.

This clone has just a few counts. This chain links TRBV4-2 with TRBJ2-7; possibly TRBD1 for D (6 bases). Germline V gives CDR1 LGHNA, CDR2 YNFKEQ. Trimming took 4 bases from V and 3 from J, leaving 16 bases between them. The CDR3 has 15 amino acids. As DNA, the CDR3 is TGTGCCAGCAGCCGCGAACCGGGACACCTCTACGAGCAGTACTTC. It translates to CASSREPGHLYEQYF.

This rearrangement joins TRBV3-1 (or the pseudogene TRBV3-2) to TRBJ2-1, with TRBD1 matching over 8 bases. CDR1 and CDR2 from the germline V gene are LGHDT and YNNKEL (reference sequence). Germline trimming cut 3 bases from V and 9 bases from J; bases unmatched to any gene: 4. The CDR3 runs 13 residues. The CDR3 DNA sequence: TGTGCCAGCAGCCACCTCGACAGGGGTGAGCAGTTCTTC. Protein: CASSHLDRGEQFF.

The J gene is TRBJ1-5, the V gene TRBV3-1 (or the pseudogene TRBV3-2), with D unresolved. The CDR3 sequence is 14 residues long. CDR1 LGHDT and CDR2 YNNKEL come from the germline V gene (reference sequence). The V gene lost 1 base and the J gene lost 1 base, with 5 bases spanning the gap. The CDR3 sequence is CASSQVRSNQPQHF. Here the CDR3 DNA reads TGTGCCAGCAGCCAAGTTCGGAGCAATCAGCCCCAGCATTTT.

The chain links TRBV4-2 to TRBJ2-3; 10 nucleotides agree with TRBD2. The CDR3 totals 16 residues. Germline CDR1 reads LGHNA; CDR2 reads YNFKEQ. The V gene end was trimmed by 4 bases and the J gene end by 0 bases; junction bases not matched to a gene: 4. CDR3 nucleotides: TGTGCCAGCAGCCCACTGACTAGCGGGAGCACAGATACGCAGTATTTT. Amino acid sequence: CASSPLTSGSTDTQYF.

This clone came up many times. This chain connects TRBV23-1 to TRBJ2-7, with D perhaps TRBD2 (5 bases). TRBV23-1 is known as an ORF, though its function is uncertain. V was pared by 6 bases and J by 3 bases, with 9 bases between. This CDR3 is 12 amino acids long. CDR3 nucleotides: TGCGCCAGCAGCTCGAGGGTCTACGAGCAGTACTTC. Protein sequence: CASSSRVYEQYF.

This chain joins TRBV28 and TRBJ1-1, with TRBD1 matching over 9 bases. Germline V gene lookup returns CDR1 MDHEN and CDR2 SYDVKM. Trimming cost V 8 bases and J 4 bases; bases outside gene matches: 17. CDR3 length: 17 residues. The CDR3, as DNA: TGTGCCAGCGGACTATCGGTGGGGACAGGGAAGGGCACTGAAGCTTTCTTT. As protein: CASGLSVGTGKGTEAFF.

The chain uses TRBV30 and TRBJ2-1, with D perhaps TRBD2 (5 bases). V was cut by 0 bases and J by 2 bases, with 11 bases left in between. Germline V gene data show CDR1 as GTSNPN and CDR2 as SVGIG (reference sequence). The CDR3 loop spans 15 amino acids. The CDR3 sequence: CAWSVQGSAYNEQFF. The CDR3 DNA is TGTGCCTGGAGTGTACAAGGTAGCGCCTACAATGAGCAGTTCTTC.

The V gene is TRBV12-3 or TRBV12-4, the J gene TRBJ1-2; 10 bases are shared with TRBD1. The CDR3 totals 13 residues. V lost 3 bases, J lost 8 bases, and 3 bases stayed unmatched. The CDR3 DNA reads TGTGCCAGCAGTTTTGACAGGGGGCGAGGCTACACCTTC. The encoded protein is CASSFDRGRGYTF.